This TCR beta chain was recovered during a study of OX40 agonist ivuxolimab in advanced cancers. Study background: A diagnosis of hepatocellular carcinoma, melanoma, renal cell or head and neck cancer was present in dose-escalation patients. Under the entry rules, prior anti-PD-1, anti-PD-L1 or anti-CTLA-4 therapy was allowed, and about 40% had some. At 82.7% male, the cohort had a mean age of approximately 60 years, ranging from roughly 20 to 85.

Study results and limitations: Averaging showed that CD8+ T cells had more expanded clones than CD4+ did.

Using immunoSEQ multiplex PCR, the repertoire was profiled, and TCRdb retains in-frame clones only, with some absent. The sample lists around 73,000 clones, about 90% occurring once. This CDR3 comprises 17 residues. The germline gives CDR1 SGHVS, CDR2 FNYEAQ. Trimming removed 0 bases from V and 0 bases from J, with 14 bases in between. As to this clone: As yet, its antigen is unknown.

The J gene is TRBJ1-1, the V gene TRBV7-6, with D maybe TRBD1 (6 bases). The source was CD4+ or CD8+ T cells sorted from blood, collected in a trial of the OX40 agonist ivuxolimab. The receptor was isolated from an adult with an advanced solid tumor such as melanoma, head and neck, liver or kidney cancer. This CDR3 is CASSLAVSGGLNTEAFF. The DNA of the CDR3 is TGTGCCAGCAGCTTAGCCGTGTCCGGGGGCCTGAACACTGAAGCTTTCTTT.